This T cell receptor beta chain is from a study of cytomegalovirus exposure and HLA in healthy donors. Nominally healthy donors were sampled, though unrecorded immune exposures were likely. PCR involved 60 Vbeta and 13 Jbeta primers. Sequenced by immunoSEQ multiplex PCR; TCRdb stores in-frame clones only, minus some. Of about 150,000 clones detected, just under 80% appear once; the ten largest clones hold under 5.5%. V was clipped by 5 bases and J by 4 bases; unmatched bases: 4. This CDR3 has 13 residues. In germline, CDR1 is SGHVS, CDR2 FQNEAQ. Findings and caveats of the study: A later analysis associated some 16,000 TCR beta sequences with HLA alleles at a 0.05 false discovery rate.

Remarks on this clone: Its specificity is unknown. The sample contains more than one DNA sequence encoding this CDR3.

The rearrangement joins TRBV7-8 to TRBJ1-2, with TRBD1 matching 7 bases. The origin of this receptor is a man aged 25-45 years in good health. Sequences were obtained from PBMCs. This CDR3 reads CASSPGTVYGYTF. CDR3 sequence (DNA): TGTGCCAGCAGCCCCGGGACAGTCTATGGCTACACCTTC.